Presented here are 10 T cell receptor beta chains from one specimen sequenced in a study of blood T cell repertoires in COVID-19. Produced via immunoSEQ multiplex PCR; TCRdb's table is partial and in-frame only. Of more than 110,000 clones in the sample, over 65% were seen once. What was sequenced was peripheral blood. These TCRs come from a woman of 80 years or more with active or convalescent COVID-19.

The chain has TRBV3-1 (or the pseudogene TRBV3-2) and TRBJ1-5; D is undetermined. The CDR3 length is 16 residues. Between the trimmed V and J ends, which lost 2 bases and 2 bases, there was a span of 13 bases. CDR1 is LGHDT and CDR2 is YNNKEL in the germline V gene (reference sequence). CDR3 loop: CASSQTGSIGNQPQHF. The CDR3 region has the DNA TGTGCCAGCAGCCAAACGGGTTCGATCGGCAATCAGCCCCAGCATTTT.

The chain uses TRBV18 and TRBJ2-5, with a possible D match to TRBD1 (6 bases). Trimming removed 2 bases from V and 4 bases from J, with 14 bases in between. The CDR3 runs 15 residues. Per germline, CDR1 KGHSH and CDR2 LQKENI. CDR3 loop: CASSPTKPGVETQYF. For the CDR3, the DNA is TGTGCCAGCTCACCAACGAAACCAGGGGTAGAGACCCAGTACTTC.

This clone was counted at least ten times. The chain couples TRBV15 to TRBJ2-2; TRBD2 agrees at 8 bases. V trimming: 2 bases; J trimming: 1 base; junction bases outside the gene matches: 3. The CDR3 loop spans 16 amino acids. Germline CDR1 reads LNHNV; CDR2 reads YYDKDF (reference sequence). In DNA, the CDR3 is TGTGCCACCAGCAGAACGGGACTAGGGAACACCGGGGAGCTGTTTTTT. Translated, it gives CATSRTGLGNTGELFF.

The CDR3 reads CASRVSSYNSPLHF. CDR3 bases: TGTGCCAGCCGGGTGAGCTCCTATAATTCACCCCTCCACTTT. The rearrangement uses TRBV2 and TRBJ1-6; no clear D. Trimming cost V 8 bases and J 0 bases, with 8 bases left between them. This CDR3 spans 14 amino acids. The germline gives CDR1 SNHLY, CDR2 FYNNEI.

CDR3 protein: CASSLGVGWRGVGDTQYF. In nucleotides, the CDR3 is TGTGCCAGCAGCCTAGGGGTCGGGTGGCGGGGGGTCGGAGATACGCAGTATTTT. The rearrangement links TRBV3-1 (or the pseudogene TRBV3-2) to TRBJ2-3; 8 bases match TRBD2. The CDR3 is 18 residues long. CDR1 and CDR2 (germline): LGHDT, YNNKEL (reference sequence). V trimming: 4 bases; J trimming: 5 bases; junction bases outside the gene matches: 17.

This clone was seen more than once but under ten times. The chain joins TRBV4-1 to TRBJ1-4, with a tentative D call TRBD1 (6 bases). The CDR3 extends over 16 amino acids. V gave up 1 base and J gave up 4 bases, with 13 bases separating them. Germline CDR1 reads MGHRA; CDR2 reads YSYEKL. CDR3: CASSQGRTGRNEKLFF. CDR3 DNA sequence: TGCGCCAGCAGCCAAGGACGTACAGGGCGTAATGAAAAACTGTTTTTT.

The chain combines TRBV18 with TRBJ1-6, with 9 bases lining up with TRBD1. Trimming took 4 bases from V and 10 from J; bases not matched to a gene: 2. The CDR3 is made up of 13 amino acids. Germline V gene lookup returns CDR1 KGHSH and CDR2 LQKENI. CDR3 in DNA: TGTGCCAGCTCACGGGACAGGGACTCACCCCTCCACTTT. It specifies CASSRDRDSPLHF.

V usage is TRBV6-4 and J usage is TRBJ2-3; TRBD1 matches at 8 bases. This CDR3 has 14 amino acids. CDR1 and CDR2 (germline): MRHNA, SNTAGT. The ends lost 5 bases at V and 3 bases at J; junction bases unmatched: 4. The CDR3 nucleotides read TGTGCCAGCAGTCCACAGGGGGGTACAGATACGCAGTATTTT. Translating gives CASSPQGGTDTQYF.

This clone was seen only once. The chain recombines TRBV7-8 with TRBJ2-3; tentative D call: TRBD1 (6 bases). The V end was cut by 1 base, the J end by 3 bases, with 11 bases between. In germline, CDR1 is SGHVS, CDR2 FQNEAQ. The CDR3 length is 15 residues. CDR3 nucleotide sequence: TGTGCCAGCAGCTTAGTTTGGGGGCCGACAGATACGCAGTATTTT. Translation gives CASSLVWGPTDTQYF.

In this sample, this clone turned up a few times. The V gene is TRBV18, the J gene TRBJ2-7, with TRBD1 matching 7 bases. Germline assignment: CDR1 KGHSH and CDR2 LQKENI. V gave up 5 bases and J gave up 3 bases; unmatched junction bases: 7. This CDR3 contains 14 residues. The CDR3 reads CASSARQGHYEQYF. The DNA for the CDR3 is TGTGCCAGCTCAGCAAGACAGGGACACTACGAGCAGTACTTC.